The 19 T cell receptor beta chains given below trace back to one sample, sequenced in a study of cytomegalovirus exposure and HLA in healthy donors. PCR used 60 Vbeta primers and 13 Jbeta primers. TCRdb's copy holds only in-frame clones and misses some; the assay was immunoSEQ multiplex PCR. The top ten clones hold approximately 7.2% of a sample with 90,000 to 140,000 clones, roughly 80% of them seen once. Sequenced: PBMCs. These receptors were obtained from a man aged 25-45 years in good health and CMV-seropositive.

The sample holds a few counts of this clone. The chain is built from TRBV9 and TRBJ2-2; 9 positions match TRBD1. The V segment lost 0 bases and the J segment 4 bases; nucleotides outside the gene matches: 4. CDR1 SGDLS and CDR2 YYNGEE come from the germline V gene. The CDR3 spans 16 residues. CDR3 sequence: CASSVVRTGVTGELFF. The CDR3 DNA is TGTGCCAGCAGCGTAGTTCGGACAGGGGTCACCGGGGAGCTGTTTTTT.

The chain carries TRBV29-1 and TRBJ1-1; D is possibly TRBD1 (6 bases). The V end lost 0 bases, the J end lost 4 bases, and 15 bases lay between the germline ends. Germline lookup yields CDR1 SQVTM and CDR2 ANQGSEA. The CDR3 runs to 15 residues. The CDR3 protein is CSVEDPLRGVTEAFF. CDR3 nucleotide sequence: TGCAGCGTTGAAGATCCCCTCAGGGGCGTCACTGAAGCTTTCTTT.

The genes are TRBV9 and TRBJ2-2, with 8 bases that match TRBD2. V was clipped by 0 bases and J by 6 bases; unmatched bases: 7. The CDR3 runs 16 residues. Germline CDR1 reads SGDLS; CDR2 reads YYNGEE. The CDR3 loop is CASSVDQAGAAGELFF. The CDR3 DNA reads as TGTGCCAGCAGCGTAGATCAAGCGGGGGCTGCCGGGGAGCTGTTTTTT.

CDR3 coding DNA: TGTGCCAGCAGTTACTCGGGAGCCGGGAACGAGCAGTACTTC. Translated: CASSYSGAGNEQYF. The chain is built from TRBV6-5 and TRBJ2-7; TRBD2 might be the D (5 bases). Per germline, CDR1 MNHEY and CDR2 SVGAGI. The CDR3 has 14 amino acids. Trimming pared 0 bases from V and 5 bases from J, leaving 11 bases between.

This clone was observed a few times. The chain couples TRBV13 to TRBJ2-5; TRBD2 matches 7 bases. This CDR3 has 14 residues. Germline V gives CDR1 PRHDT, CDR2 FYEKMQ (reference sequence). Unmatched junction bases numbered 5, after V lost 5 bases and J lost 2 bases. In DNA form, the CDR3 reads TGTGCCAGCAGCGCTCGACTAGCTCAAGAGACCCAGTACTTC. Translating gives CASSARLAQETQYF.

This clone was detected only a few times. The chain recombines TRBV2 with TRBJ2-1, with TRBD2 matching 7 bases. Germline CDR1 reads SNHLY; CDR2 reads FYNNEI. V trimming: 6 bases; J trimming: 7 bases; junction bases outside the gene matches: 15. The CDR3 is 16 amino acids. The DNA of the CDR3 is TGTGCCAGCAGGGGAGATAAAGGACTAGGTCGGAATGAGCAGTTCTTC. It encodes CASRGDKGLGRNEQFF.

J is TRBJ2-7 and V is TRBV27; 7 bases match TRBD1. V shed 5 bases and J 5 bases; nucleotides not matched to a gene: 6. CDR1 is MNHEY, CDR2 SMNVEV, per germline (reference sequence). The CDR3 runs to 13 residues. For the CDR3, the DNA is TGTGCCAGCAGTGCAGGACAGGTGCACGAGCAGTACTTC. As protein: CASSAGQVHEQYF.

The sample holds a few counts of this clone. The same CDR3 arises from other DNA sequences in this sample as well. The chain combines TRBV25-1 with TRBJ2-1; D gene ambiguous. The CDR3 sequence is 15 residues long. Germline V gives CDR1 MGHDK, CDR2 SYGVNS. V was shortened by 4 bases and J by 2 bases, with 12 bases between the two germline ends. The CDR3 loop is CASSGGSPPYNEQFF. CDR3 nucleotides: TGTGCCAGCAGTGGAGGATCACCTCCCTACAATGAGCAGTTCTTC.

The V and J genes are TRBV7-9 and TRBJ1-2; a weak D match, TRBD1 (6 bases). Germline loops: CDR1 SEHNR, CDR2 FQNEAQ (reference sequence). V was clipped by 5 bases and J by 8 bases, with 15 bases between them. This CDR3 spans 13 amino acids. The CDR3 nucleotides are TGTGCCAGCAGCCCCGAAGGACAGTTAGGCTACACCTTC. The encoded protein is CASSPEGQLGYTF.

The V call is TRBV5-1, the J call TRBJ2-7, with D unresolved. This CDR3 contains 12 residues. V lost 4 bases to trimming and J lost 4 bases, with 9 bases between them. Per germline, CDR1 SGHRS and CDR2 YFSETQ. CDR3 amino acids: CASSQEQYEQYF. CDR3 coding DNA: TGCGCCAGCAGCCAAGAACAGTACGAGCAGTACTTC.

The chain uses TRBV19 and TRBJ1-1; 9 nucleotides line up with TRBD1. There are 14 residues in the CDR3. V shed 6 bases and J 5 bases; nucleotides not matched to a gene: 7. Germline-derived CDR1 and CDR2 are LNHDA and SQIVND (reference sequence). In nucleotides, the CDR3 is TGTGCCAGTAGCGCCCACAGGGGGCGAACTGAAGCTTTCTTT. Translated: CASSAHRGRTEAFF.

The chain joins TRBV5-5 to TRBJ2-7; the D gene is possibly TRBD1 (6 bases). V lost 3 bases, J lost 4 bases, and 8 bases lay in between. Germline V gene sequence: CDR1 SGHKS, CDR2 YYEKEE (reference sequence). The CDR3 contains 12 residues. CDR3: CASSYDRYEQYF. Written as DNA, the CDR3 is TGTGCCAGCAGCTACGACAGGTACGAGCAGTACTTC.

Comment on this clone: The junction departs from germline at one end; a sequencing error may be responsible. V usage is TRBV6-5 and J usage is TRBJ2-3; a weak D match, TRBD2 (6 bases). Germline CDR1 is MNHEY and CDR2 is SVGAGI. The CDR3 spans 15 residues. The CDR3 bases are TGTGCCAGCAGTTACTCGAGTACTAGCAGAGATACGCAGTATTTT. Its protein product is CASSYSSTSRDTQYF.

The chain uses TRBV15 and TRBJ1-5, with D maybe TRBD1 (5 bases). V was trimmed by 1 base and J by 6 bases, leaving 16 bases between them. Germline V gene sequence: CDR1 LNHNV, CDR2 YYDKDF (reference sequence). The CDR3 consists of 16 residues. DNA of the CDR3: TGTGCCACCAGCAGAGGCCCAGACGGGGGTTTTCAGCCCCAGCATTTT. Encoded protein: CATSRGPDGGFQPQHF.

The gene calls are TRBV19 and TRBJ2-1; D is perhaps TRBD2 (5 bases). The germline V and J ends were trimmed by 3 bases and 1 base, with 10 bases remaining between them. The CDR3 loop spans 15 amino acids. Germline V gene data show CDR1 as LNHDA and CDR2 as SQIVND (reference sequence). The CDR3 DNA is TGTGCCAGTAGTATTGCGGGTCGATCCTACAATGAGCAGTTCTTC. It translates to CASSIAGRSYNEQFF.

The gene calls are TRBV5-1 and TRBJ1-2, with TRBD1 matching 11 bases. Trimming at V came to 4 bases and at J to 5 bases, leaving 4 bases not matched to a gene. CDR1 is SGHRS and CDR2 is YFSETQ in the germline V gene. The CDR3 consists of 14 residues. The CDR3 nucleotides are TGCGCCAGCAGCCCTGGACAGGGGGCGTATGGCTACACCTTC. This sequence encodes CASSPGQGAYGYTF.

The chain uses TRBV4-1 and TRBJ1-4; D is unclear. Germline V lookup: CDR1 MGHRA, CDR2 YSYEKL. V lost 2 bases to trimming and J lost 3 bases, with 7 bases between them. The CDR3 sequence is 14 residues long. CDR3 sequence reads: CASSQLAANEKLFF. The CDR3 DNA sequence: TGCGCCAGCAGCCAATTGGCAGCTAATGAAAAACTGTTTTTT.

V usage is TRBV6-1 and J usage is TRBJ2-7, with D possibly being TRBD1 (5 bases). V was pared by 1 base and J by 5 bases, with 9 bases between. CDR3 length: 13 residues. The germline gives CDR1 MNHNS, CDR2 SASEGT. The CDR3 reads CASSEVGVHEQYF. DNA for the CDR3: TGTGCCAGCAGTGAAGTAGGGGTGCACGAGCAGTACTTC.

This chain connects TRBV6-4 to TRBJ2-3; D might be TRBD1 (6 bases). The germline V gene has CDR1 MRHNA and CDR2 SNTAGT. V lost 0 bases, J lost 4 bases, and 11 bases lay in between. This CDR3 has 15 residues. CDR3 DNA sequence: TGTGCCAGCAGTGACTCTCTGGGGGCCGCAGATACGCAGTATTTT. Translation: CASSDSLGAADTQYF.